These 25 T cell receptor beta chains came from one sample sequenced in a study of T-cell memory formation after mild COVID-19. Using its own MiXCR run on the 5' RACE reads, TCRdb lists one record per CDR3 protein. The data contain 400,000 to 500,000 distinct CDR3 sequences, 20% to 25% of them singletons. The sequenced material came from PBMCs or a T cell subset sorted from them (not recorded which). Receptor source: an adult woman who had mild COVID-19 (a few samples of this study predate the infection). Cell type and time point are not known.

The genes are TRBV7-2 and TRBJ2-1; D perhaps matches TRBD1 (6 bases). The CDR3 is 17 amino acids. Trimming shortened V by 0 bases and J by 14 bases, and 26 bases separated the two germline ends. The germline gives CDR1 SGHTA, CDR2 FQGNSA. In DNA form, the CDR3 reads TGTGCCAGCAGCTTAGCGATCCACAGGACAGACGATCCGGGGAAGTTCTTC. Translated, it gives CASSLAIHRTDDPGKFF.

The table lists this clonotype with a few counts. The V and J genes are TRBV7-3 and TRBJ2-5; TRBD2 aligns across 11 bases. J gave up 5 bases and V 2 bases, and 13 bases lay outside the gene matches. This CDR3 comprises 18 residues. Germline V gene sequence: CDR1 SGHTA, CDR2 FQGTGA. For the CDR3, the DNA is TGTGCCAGCAGCTTATCACCTAGCGGGAGGATGGTACGGGAGACCCAGTACTTC. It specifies CASSLSPSGRMVRETQYF. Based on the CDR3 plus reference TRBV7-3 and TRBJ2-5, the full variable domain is GAGVSQTPSNKVTEKGKYVELRCDPISGHTALYWYRQSLGQGPEFLIYFQGTGAADDSGLPNDRFFAVRPEGSVSTLKIQRTERGDSAVYLCASSLSPSGRMVRETQYFGPGTRLLVL.

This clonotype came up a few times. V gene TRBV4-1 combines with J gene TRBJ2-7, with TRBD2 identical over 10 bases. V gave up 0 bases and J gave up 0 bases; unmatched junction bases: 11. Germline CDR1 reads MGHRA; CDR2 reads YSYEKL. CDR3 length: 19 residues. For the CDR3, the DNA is TGCGCCAGCAGCCAAGATTGGGGACTAGCGACCGTGAGCTCCTACGAGCAGTACTTC. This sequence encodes CASSQDWGLATVSSYEQYF.

CDR3 nucleotide sequence: TGTGCCAGCTGTCCGGCCGGGACATACACCGGGGAGCTGTTTTTT. It translates to CASCPAGTYTGELFF. The J gene is TRBJ2-2, the V gene TRBV9; TRBD1 might be the D (6 bases). The CDR3 contains 15 residues. The V and J ends lost 7 bases and 3 bases respectively, with 16 bases between them. The germline CDR1 and CDR2 sequences are SGDLS and YYNGEE.

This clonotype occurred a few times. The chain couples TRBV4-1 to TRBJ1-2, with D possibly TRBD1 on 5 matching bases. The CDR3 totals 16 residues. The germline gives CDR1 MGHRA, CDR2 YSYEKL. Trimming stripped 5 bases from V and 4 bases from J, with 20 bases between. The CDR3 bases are TGCGCCAGCAGCTCCGTCGGCAGGGTACGGGGCTATGGCTACACCTTC. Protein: CASSSVGRVRGYGYTF.

The CDR3 spells CASSFSGSLSYEQYF. CDR3 in DNA: TGCGCCAGCAGCTTCTCAGGGTCCCTTTCCTACGAGCAGTACTTC. The chain carries TRBV5-1 and TRBJ2-7; TRBD1 is a possible D gene (5 bases). The germline V gene has CDR1 SGHRS and CDR2 YFSETQ. This CDR3 spans 15 amino acids. V was cut by 2 bases and J by 1 base, with 13 bases left in between.

CDR3 in amino acids: CASRRGVNYGYTF. The CDR3, as DNA: TGTGCCAGCCGCAGGGGGGTCAACTATGGCTACACCTTC. J is TRBJ1-2 and V is TRBV6-1, with TRBD1 matching over 7 bases. J was trimmed by 2 bases and V by 8 bases; bases with no gene match: 5. The germline CDR1 and CDR2 sequences are MNHNS and SASEGT. The CDR3 runs 13 residues.

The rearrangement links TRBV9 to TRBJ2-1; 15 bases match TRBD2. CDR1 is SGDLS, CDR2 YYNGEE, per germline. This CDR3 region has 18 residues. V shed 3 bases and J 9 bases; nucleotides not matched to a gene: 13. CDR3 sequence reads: CASSAEGLAGGGFGEQFF. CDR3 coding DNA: TGTGCCAGCAGCGCCGAGGGACTAGCGGGAGGTGGATTCGGTGAGCAGTTCTTC.

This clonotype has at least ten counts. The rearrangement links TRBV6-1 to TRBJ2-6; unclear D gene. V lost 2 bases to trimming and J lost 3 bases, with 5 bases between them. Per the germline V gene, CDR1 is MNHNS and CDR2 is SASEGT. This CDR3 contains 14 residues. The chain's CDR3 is CASSERNGANVLTF. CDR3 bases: TGTGCCAGCAGTGAAAGAAATGGGGCCAACGTCCTGACTTTC.

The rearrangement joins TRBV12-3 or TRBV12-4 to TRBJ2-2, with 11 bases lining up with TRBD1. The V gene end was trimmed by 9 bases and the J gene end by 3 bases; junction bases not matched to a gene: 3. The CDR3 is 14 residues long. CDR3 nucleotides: TGTGCCAGTGGACAGGGGGCGGACACCGGGGAGCTGTTTTTT. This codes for CASGQGADTGELFF.

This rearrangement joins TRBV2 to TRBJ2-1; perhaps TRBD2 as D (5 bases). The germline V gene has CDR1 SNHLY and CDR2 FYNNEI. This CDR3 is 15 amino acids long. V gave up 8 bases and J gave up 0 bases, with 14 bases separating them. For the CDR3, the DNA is TGTGCCAGCTGGGAAGCGGAACGCTCCTACAATGAGCAGTTCTTC. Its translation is CASWEAERSYNEQFF.

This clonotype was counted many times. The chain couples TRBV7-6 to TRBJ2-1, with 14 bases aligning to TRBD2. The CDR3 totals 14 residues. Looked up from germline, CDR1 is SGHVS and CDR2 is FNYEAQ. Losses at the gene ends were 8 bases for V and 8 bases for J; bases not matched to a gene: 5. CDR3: CASQGTSGGDEQFF. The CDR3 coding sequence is TGTGCCAGCCAAGGGACTAGCGGGGGCGATGAGCAGTTCTTC.

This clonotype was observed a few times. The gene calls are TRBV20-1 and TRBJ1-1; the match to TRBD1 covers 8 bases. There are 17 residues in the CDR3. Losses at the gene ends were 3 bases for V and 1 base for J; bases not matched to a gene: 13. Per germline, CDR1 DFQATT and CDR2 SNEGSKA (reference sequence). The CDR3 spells CSASQALGTGGNTEAFF. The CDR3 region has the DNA TGCAGTGCTAGCCAAGCCTTAGGGACAGGCGGGAACACTGAAGCTTTCTTT.

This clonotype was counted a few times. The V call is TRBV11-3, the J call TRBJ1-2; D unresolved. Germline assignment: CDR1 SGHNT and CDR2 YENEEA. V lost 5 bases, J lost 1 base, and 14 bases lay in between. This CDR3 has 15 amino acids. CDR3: CASSLRGGVNYGYTF. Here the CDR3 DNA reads TGTGCCAGCAGCCTGCGGGGTGGGGTTAACTATGGCTACACCTTC.

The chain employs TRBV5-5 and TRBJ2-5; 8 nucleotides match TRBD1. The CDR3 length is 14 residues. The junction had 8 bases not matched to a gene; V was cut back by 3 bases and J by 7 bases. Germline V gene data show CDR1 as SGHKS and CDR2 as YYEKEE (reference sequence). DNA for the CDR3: TGTGCCAGCAGCTCGACCTCAGACAGGGGGACCCAGTACTTC. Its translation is CASSSTSDRGTQYF.

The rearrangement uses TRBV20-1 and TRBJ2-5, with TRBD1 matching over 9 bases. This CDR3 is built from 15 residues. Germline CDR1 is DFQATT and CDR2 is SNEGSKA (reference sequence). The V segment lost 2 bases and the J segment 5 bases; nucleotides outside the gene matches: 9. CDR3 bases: TGCAGTGCTAGAAACACAGGGGGCGCGAGGGAGACCCAGTACTTC. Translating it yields CSARNTGGARETQYF.

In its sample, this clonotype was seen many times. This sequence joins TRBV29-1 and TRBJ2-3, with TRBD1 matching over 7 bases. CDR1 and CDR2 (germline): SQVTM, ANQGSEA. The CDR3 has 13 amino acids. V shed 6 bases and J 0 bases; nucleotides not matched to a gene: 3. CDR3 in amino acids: CSVHRGSTDTQYF. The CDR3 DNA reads TGCAGCGTACACAGGGGTAGCACAGATACGCAGTATTTT.

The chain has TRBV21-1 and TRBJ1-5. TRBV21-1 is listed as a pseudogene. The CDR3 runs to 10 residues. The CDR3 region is CASLLQPQHF. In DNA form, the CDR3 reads TGTGCCAGCTTACTTCAGCCCCAGCATTTT.

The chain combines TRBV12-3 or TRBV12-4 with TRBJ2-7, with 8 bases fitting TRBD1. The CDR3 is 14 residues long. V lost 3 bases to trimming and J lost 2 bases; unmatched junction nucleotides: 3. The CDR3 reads CASSLQGQAYEQYF. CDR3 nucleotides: TGTGCCAGCAGTTTGCAGGGACAGGCCTACGAGCAGTACTTC.

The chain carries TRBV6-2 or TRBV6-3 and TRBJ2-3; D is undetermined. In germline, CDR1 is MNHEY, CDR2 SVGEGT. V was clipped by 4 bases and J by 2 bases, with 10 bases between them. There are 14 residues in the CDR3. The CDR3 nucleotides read TGTGCCAGCAGTTGGGCGCTTCCCACAGATACGCAGTATTTT. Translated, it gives CASSWALPTDTQYF.

CDR3 region: CAWSAVSRSNQPQHF. CDR3 coding DNA: TGTGCCTGGAGTGCTGTTTCTAGGAGCAATCAGCCCCAGCATTTT. The gene calls are TRBV30 and TRBJ1-5, with no clear D. Trimming took off 1 base at V and 1 base at J, with 11 bases between the two ends. The CDR3 totals 15 residues. Per germline, CDR1 GTSNPN and CDR2 SVGIG (reference sequence).

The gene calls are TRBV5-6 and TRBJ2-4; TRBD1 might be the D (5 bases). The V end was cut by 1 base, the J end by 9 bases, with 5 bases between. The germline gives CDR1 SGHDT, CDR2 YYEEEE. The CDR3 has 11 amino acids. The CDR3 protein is CASSLQGIQYF. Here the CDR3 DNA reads TGTGCCAGCAGCTTGCAGGGCATTCAGTACTTC.

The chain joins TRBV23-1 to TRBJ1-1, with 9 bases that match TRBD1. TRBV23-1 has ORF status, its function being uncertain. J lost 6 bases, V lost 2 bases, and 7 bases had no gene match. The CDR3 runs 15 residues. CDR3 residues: CASSQSHRGLAEAFF. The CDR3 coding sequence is TGCGCCAGCAGTCAAAGTCACAGGGGGCTGGCTGAAGCTTTCTTT.

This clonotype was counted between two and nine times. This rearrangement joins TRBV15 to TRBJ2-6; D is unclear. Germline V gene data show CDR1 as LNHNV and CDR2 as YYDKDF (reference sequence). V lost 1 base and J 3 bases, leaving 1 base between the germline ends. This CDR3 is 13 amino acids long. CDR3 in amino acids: CATSRGGANVLTF. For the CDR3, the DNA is TGTGCCACCAGCAGAGGTGGGGCCAACGTCCTGACTTTC. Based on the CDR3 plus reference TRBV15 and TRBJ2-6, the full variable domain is DAMVIQNPRYQVTQFGKPVTLSCSQTLNHNVMYWYQQKSSQAPKLLFHYYDKDFNNEADTPDNFQSRRPNTSFCFLDIRSPGLGDTAMYLCATSRGGANVLTFGAGSRLTVL.

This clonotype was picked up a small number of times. The CDR3 reads CSVEDRGGILNTEAFF. The CDR3, as DNA: TGCAGCGTTGAAGACAGGGGCGGCATCTTGAACACTGAAGCTTTCTTT. V gene TRBV29-1 combines with J gene TRBJ1-1; possibly TRBD1 for D (6 bases). Germline CDR1 reads SQVTM; CDR2 reads ANQGSEA. Trimming left V 0 bases short and J 0 bases short, with 14 bases between. This CDR3 has 16 amino acids.